The 15 T cell receptor beta chains listed next were all sequenced from one sample in a study of blood T cell repertoires in COVID-19. The protocol was immunoSEQ multiplex PCR, while the TCRdb copy is restricted to in-frame clones and leaves out a portion. The data show over 100,000 clones, almost 70% seen once. The specimen sequenced was peripheral blood. All receptors come from a woman in her 70s with acute or convalescent COVID-19.

The V and J genes are TRBV10-3 and TRBJ1-5, with 7 bases lining up with TRBD1. The CDR3 has 15 residues. CDR1 and CDR2 from the germline V gene are ENHRY and SYGVKD. Trimming at V came to 6 bases and at J to 4 bases, leaving 9 bases not matched to a gene. This chain's CDR3 is CAIRATGTANQPQHF. For the CDR3, the DNA is TGTGCCATCAGAGCAACCGGGACAGCAAATCAGCCCCAGCATTTT.

This clone was detected only a few times. The J gene is TRBJ2-1, the V gene TRBV12-5; D gene ambiguous. The CDR3 spans 14 residues. Between the trimmed V and J ends, which lost 0 bases and 6 bases, there was a span of 9 bases. In germline, CDR1 is LGHNT, CDR2 FRNRAP. CDR3 in DNA: TGTGCTAGTGGTTTGGTACAAAACACCAATGAGCAGTTCTTC. Translated: CASGLVQNTNEQFF.

This chain links TRBV27 with TRBJ2-7; D perhaps matches TRBD1 (6 bases). The CDR3 contains 15 residues. Germline values: CDR1 MNHEY, CDR2 SMNVEV (reference sequence). V lost 0 bases and J lost 6, with 15 bases in between. CDR3 DNA: TGTGCCAGCAGTTTATCGGCTAACAGGGAAGGCGAGCAGTACTTC. Its translation: CASSLSANREGEQYF.

The DNA of the CDR3 is TGTGCCAGCAGCTTAGGCAGATCTAATGAAAAACTGTTTTTT. The encoded protein is CASSLGRSNEKLFF. The rearrangement joins TRBV7-9 to TRBJ1-4; D remains ambiguous. This CDR3 has 14 residues. Germline V gives CDR1 SEHNR, CDR2 FQNEAQ (reference sequence). V gave up 1 base and J gave up 3 bases, with 6 bases separating them.

The V and J genes are TRBV5-6 and TRBJ1-2, with 9 bases fitting TRBD1. Germline assignment: CDR1 SGHDT and CDR2 YYEEEE. With 4 bases clipped from V and 3 bases from J, the junction kept 4 bases outside the gene matches. The CDR3 has 14 amino acids. The CDR3 sequence is CASSPGTGYYGYTF. The CDR3 nucleotides are TGTGCCAGCAGCCCCGGGACAGGGTACTATGGCTACACCTTC.

The V and J genes are TRBV6-2 or TRBV6-3 and TRBJ2-1; a weak D match, TRBD2 (5 bases). The germline gives CDR1 MNHEY, CDR2 SVGEGT. The CDR3 length is 17 residues. Trimming stripped 0 bases from V and 3 bases from J, with 15 bases between. The CDR3: CASSYSGAGAFYNEQFF. CDR3 nucleotide sequence: TGTGCCAGCAGTTACTCGGGCGCGGGTGCCTTCTACAATGAGCAGTTCTTC.

This clone turned up a few times. The V call is TRBV4-2, the J call TRBJ2-7; 8 nucleotides line up with TRBD1. V was clipped by 1 base and J by 5 bases; unmatched bases: 7. In germline, CDR1 is LGHNA, CDR2 YNFKEQ. This CDR3 region has 15 residues. The CDR3 region has the DNA TGTGCCAGCAGCCAAGTTGGACAGGGTGACCACGAGCAGTACTTC. It is translated as CASSQVGQGDHEQYF.

The chain has TRBV28 and TRBJ2-7, with D possibly matching TRBD2 (6 bases). Trimming removed 3 bases at V and 0 bases at J, with 12 bases between. Germline CDR1 and CDR2: MDHEN and SYDVKM. This CDR3 is built from 15 residues. The CDR3 nucleotides read TGTGCCAGCAGTTTGGGTGGGGGGAGCTCCTACGAGCAGTACTTC. Protein product: CASSLGGGSSYEQYF.

This clone was observed a few times. Other DNA sequences from this sample encode an identical CDR3 as well. The rearrangement links TRBV7-2 to TRBJ2-7; the match to TRBD1 covers 12 bases. Unmatched junction bases numbered 4, after V lost 6 bases and J lost 4 bases. The germline V gene has CDR1 SGHTA and CDR2 FQGNSA. The CDR3 loop spans 14 amino acids. The CDR3 protein is CASSPGQGAYEQYF. The CDR3 nucleotides read TGTGCCAGCAGTCCGGGACAGGGGGCATACGAGCAGTACTTC.

The CDR3 nucleotides are TGTGCCAGCAGGTGGGAGGTATACAATGAGCAGTTCTTC. It is translated as CASRWEVYNEQFF. This chain joins TRBV6-5 and TRBJ2-1, with D tentatively TRBD2 (6 bases). Germline V lookup: CDR1 MNHEY, CDR2 SVGAGI. Trimming stripped 6 bases from V and 4 bases from J, with 10 bases between. This CDR3 has 13 amino acids.

There are a few counts of this clone. The V gene is TRBV6-5, the J gene TRBJ1-2; weak D call: TRBD1 (5 bases). Trimming stripped 8 bases from V and 4 bases from J, with 17 bases between. Germline V gene lookup returns CDR1 MNHEY and CDR2 SVGAGI. The CDR3 covers 14 residues. The CDR3 DNA sequence: TGTGCCAGCCGTATGGGGGGTAGTCCCTATGGCTACACCTTC. It specifies CASRMGGSPYGYTF.

V and J are TRBV2 and TRBJ1-5, with D possibly being TRBD1 (6 bases). Germline V gene sequence: CDR1 SNHLY, CDR2 FYNNEI. This CDR3 comprises 16 residues. V lost 4 bases and J lost 7, with 20 bases in between. The CDR3 DNA sequence: TGTGCCAGCAGTGGAGTCCTCGACAGGTCTGGACAGCCCCAGCATTTT. Amino acids: CASSGVLDRSGQPQHF.

V and J are TRBV5-1 and TRBJ1-2; tentatively, D is TRBD1 (5 bases). V lost 2 bases and J 4 bases, leaving 15 bases between the germline ends. This CDR3 spans 15 amino acids. Germline V gives CDR1 SGHRS, CDR2 YFSETQ. The CDR3 DNA sequence: TGCGCCAGCAGCTTATCGGACCAAGGGGCCTATGGCTACACCTTC. Translated: CASSLSDQGAYGYTF.

V usage is TRBV7-9 and J usage is TRBJ2-5; 12 nucleotides match TRBD2. V shed 5 bases, J shed 1 base, and the junction held 14 bases outside the gene matches. CDR3 size: 19 residues. From germline, CDR1 is SEHNR and CDR2 FQNEAQ (reference sequence). The CDR3 sequence is CASSRRRTLAGGIQETQYF. CDR3 bases: TGTGCCAGCAGCCGCCGTCGGACCCTAGCGGGAGGGATCCAAGAGACCCAGTACTTC. Full variable domain (outside the CDR3, taken from reference TRBV7-9 and TRBJ2-5): DTGVSQNPRHKITKRGQNVTFRCDPISEHNRLYWYRQTLGQGPEFLTYFQNEAQLEKSRLLSDRFSAERPKGSFSTLEIQRTEQGDSAMYLCASSRRRTLAGGIQETQYFGPGTRLLVL.

The rearrangement links TRBV6-5 to TRBJ1-3; TRBD1 is a possible D gene (6 bases). V shed 5 bases and J shed 2 bases, with 13 bases lying between them. The CDR3 is 15 residues long. Germline CDR1 MNHEY, CDR2 SVGAGI. The CDR3 nucleotides are TGTGCCAGCAGTCTATCCGGGACAACTGGAAACACCATATATTTT. Protein: CASSLSGTTGNTIYF.